A single sample is the source of the 8 T cell receptor beta chains below, sequenced in a study of graft-versus-host responses after intestinal transplantation. Antigens of these TCRs are unknown. Generated by immunoSEQ multiplex PCR, the TCRdb table keeps only in-frame clones and is missing some. The data contain 80,000 to 100,000 clones, around 90% of them singletons. Sample: unstimulated CD4+ T cells sorted from spleen or lymph node cells, taken before intestinal transplant. Receptors originate from a human donor who received an intestinal transplant.

This clone showed up just a few times. The rearrangement links TRBV5-1 to TRBJ2-1, with 12 nucleotides matching TRBD2. This CDR3 region has 15 residues. Germline V gives CDR1 SGHRS, CDR2 YFSETQ. Germline trimming cut 4 bases from V and 13 bases from J; bases unmatched to any gene: 12. The CDR3 loop reads CASSITGTSGLFQFF. The CDR3 nucleotides are TGCGCCAGCAGCATAACCGGGACTAGCGGGTTGTTTCAGTTCTTC.

The gene calls are TRBV15 and TRBJ1-6; D gene uncertain. Per germline, CDR1 LNHNV and CDR2 YYDKDF (reference sequence). Trimming stripped 0 bases from V and 13 bases from J, with 19 bases between. The length of the CDR3 is 16 residues. CDR3 sequence: CATSRDPGRGFEPLHF. CDR3 DNA sequence: TGTGCCACCAGCAGAGACCCTGGTCGCGGCTTTGAGCCCCTCCACTTT. Full variable domain (rest looked up from reference TRBV15 and TRBJ1-6): DAMVIQNPRYQVTQFGKPVTLSCSQTLNHNVMYWYQQKSSQAPKLLFHYYDKDFNNEADTPDNFQSRRPNTSFCFLDIRSPGLGDTAMYLCATSRDPGRGFEPLHFGNGTRLTVT.

The V gene is TRBV7-9, the J gene TRBJ2-7; D not resolved. With 1 base removed from V and 0 bases from J, the gap between germline ends came to 13 bases. The CDR3 is 16 residues long. Germline V gives CDR1 SEHNR, CDR2 FQNEAQ (reference sequence). CDR3 loop: CASSLDPGPSSYEQYF. The CDR3 bases are TGTGCCAGCAGCTTAGATCCCGGTCCTAGCTCCTACGAGCAGTACTTC.

V usage is TRBV30 and J usage is TRBJ2-5, with TRBD1 as a possible D gene (5 bases). Per germline, CDR1 GTSNPN and CDR2 SVGIG (reference sequence). This CDR3 region has 13 residues. Trimming shortened V by 0 bases and J by 5 bases, and 10 bases separated the two germline ends. CDR3 nucleotides: TGTGCCTGGAGTGTACAGGCGCGGGAGACCCAGTACTTC. This translates into CAWSVQARETQYF.

The chain has TRBV11-2 and TRBJ1-4; D is ambiguous. This CDR3 contains 13 residues. The germline gives CDR1 SGHAT, CDR2 FQNNGV. V lost 7 bases and J lost 4, with 10 bases in between. This CDR3 is CASTLSGNEKLFF. Here the CDR3 DNA reads TGTGCCAGCACCCTTAGTGGTAATGAAAAACTGTTTTTT.

The CDR3 region has the DNA TGCGCCAGCAGCTTGGTAGCAGGGGGAAACACCATATATTTT. Translated: CASSLVAGGNTIYF. The gene calls are TRBV5-1 and TRBJ1-3; tentatively, D is TRBD1 (5 bases). Trimming shortened V by 0 bases and J by 4 bases, and 8 bases separated the two germline ends. Germline CDR1 reads SGHRS; CDR2 reads YFSETQ. The CDR3 has 14 amino acids.

This chain joins TRBV10-3 and TRBJ2-1; 10 positions agree with TRBD1. V was pared by 6 bases and J by 7 bases, with 12 bases of the junction left unmatched. The CDR3 has 16 residues. CDR1 and CDR2 (germline): ENHRY, SYGVKD. This CDR3 reads CAISDPGQGRANEQFF. CDR3 DNA: TGTGCCATCAGCGACCCGGGACAGGGGAGGGCGAATGAGCAGTTCTTC.

This CDR3 is CASSARGPSSEQYF. As DNA, the CDR3 is TGTGCCAGCAGCGCCAGGGGGCCCTCGTCCGAGCAGTACTTC. The gene calls are TRBV9 and TRBJ2-7; 8 nucleotides align to TRBD1. The CDR3 loop spans 14 amino acids. CDR1 SGDLS and CDR2 YYNGEE come from the germline V gene. J was trimmed by 6 bases and V by 3 bases; bases with no gene match: 8.